This T cell receptor (beta chain) is from a study of blood T cell repertoires in COVID-19 (TCRdb year 2020). Context from the whole study: Samples covering the acute and convalescent phases of COVID-19 were provided by collaborators in the United States, Italy and Spain. The material from the prospective study consisted of cDNA or gDNA derived from T cells, B-cell-depleted T cells, or PBMCs. Deeply sampled blood TCRbeta repertoires from subjects exposed to, actively infected with, or recovered from COVID-19 were included in the dataset. A freely available public database, intended as a resource for researchers studying the immune response to SARS-CoV-2, is where the repertoires were released. Samples were obtained from the ongoing ImmuneRACE study (first 160 participants) and from 1,254 subjects provided by 6 global collaborators. Nearly every sample came with metadata listing a de-identified subject ID, COVID-19 status, age in years and sex. Where available, HLA class I and class II types were taken from metadata supplied by the sample provider and were not determined by assay-based typing. Results the study describes overall, beyond this receptor: The quantity of clinical and demographic metadata differed by source and by participant and was supplied without curation.

Each collaborating institution followed its own protocols to collect whole blood in K2EDTA tubes. For TCRbeta analysis, collaborators shipped samples in one of three forms: frozen whole blood, isolated PBMCs, or DNA extracted from either of those sample types. With regard to this clone: Its antigen target is currently unknown. One base away there is no much larger clone; base qualities are not given.

Counted from cysteine to phenylalanine, this CDR3 has 15 amino acids. Of all the DNA, just the CDR3 is kept, 45 bases in frame from base 1. V is cut back by 5 bases and J by 3 bases, with 7 bases in the junction unmatched. The germline V gene supplies CDR1 SNHLY and CDR2 FYNNEI. TCRbeta CDR3 regions were amplified from genomic DNA by means of the immunoSEQ Assay, a bias-controlled multiplex PCR. For the original study's pipeline: The number of nucleated cells in each sample was estimated from the amplification of reference gene primers within the assay. Sequence reads were collapsed and filtered to measure the absolute abundance of every unique TCRbeta CDR3 rearrangement. For each sample, productive Simpson clonality was calculated by taking the square root of Simpson's diversity index across productive rearrangements. TCRdb took over this immuneACCESS table, retaining in-frame rearrangements with V and J assigned. Such tables are incomplete; in checked studies, under half of the missing clones stem from an unresolved V gene, and the remainder is unexplained. V, J and clone size were drawn from that table, and D and trimming were deduced from the DNA. In all, the sample holds approximately 210,000 clones, and almost 85% of those were seen once. The ten most abundant clones make up around 7.3% of the sample.

Sequenced sample: peripheral blood. The clonotype was recovered from a woman in her 50s with active or convalescent COVID-19. Recombination linked TRBV2 to TRBJ1-2, with 9 middle bases fitting TRBD1. For the CDR3, the sequence is CASSPQGAGDYGYTF. In nucleotides, the sequence is TGTGCCAGCAGTCCACAGGGGGCCGGTGACTATGGCTACACCTTC.